This TCR beta chain was identified during a study of cytomegalovirus exposure and HLA in healthy donors. Study context: Genetic ancestry analysis placed over 75% of the 350 to 500 donors that were genotyped in the Caucasian-associated cluster. Broader study findings: For TCR beta chains, V- and J-gene trimming was later linked to a missense DCLRE1C variant.

This clone was counted once. The antigen remains undetermined. The PCR contained 60 Vbeta and 13 Jbeta primers. Clones were read by immunoSEQ multiplex PCR, and TCRdb kept only the in-frame ones, dropping some. The sample gives 250,000 or so clones, about nine tenths of which show up once; 1.7% is in the top ten. Though nominally healthy at sampling, donors likely had unrecorded immune exposures. Trimming removed 4 bases at V and 2 bases at J, with 21 bases between. The germline CDR1 and CDR2 sequences are SGHNT and YYREEE (reference sequence). This CDR3 has 18 amino acids. The source of this sequence is a girl under 10 years old in good health and CMV-seronegative. Material: PBMCs. The rearrangement uses TRBV5-4 and TRBJ1-4, with D possibly matching TRBD1 (5 bases). CDR3 bases: TGTGCCAGCAGCCCCGGGGGGAAGGGGCGGGCGACTAATGAAAAACTGTTTTTT. It codes for CASSPGGKGRATNEKLFF. The variable domain in full, with the rest retrieved from reference TRBV5-4 and TRBJ1-4, is ETGVTQSPTHLIKTRGQQVTLRCSSQSGHNTVSWYQQALGQGPQFIFQYYREEENGRGNFPPRFSGLQFPNYSSELNVNALELDDSALYLCASSPGGKGRATNEKLFFGSGTQLSVL.